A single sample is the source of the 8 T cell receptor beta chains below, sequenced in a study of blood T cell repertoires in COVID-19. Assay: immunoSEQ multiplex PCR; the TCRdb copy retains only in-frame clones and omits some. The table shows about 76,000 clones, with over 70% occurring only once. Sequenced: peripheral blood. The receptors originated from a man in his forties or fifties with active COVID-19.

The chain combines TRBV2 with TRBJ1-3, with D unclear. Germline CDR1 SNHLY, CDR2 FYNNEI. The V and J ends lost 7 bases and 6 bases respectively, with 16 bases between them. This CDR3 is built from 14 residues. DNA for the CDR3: TGTGCCAGCACCTCCGTACAGTCAGCAAACACCATATATTTT. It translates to CASTSVQSANTIYF.

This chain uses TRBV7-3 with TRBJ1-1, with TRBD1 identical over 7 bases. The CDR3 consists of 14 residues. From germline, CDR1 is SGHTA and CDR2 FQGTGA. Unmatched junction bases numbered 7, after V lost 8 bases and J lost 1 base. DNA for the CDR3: TGTGCCAGCGCCCCCGGGACAGCGAACACTGAAGCTTTCTTT. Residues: CASAPGTANTEAFF.

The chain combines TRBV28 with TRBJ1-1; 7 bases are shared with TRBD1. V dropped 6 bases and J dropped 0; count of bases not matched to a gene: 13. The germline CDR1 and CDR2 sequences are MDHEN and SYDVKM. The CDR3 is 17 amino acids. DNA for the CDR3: TGTGCCAGCAGCCAGGCCGGACAGGCGCGATTGAACACTGAAGCTTTCTTT. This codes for CASSQAGQARLNTEAFF.

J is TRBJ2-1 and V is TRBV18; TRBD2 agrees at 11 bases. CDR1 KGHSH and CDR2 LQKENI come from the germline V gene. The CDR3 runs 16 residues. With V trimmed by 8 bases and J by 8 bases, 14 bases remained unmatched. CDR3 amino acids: CASQKNSGGVIDEQFF. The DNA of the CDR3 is TGTGCCAGCCAGAAAAATAGCGGGGGGGTTATCGATGAGCAGTTCTTC.

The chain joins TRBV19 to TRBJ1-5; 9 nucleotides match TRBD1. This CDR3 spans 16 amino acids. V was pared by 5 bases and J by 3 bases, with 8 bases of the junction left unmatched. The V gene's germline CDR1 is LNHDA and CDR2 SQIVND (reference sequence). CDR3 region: CASSPLDRGANQPQHF. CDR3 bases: TGTGCCAGTAGTCCCCTGGACAGGGGTGCCAATCAGCCCCAGCATTTT.

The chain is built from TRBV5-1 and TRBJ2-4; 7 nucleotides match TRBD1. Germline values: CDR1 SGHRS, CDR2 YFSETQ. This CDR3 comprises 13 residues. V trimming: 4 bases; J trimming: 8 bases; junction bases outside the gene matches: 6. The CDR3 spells CASSRTGADIQYF. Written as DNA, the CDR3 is TGCGCCAGCAGCCGTACAGGGGCGGACATTCAGTACTTC.

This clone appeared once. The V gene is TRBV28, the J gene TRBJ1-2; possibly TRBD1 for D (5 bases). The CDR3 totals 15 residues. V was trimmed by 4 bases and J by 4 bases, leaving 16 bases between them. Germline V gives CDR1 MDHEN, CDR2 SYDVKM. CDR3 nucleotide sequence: TGTGCCAGCAGTTCCTGGGGCAGTTCTTCCTATGGCTACACCTTC. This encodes CASSSWGSSSYGYTF.

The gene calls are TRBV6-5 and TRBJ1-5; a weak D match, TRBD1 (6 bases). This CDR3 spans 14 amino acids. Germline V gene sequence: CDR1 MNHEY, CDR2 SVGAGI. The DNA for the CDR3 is TGTGGAAACACAGGGTGGATTTACAATCAGCCCCAGCATTTT. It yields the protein CGNTGWIYNQPQHF.